The 19 T cell receptor beta chains given below trace back to one sample, sequenced in a study of neurological immune-mediated disorders. TCRdb redid the calling of the 5' RACE reads with MiXCR, one entry per CDR3 protein. The table includes about 21,000 distinct CDR3 sequences, around 6% detected once. The sequencing input was CD8+ T cells from blood. The receptors shown here come from a man younger than 35 in good health.

This clonotype has ten or more counts. The chain employs TRBV5-1 and TRBJ2-7; D might be TRBD1 (5 bases). This CDR3 spans 14 amino acids. With 2 bases removed from V and 3 bases from J, the gap between germline ends came to 12 bases. Germline loops: CDR1 SGHRS, CDR2 YFSETQ. CDR3 sequence (DNA): TGCGCCAGCAGCTTCTTTGGGGCCGACTACGAGCAGTACTTC. Residues: CASSFFGADYEQYF.

This clonotype showed up many times. The chain carries TRBV10-3 and TRBJ2-7, with 9 bases matching TRBD1. From germline, CDR1 is ENHRY and CDR2 SYGVKD. Trimming removed 7 bases from V and 1 base from J; junction bases left unmatched: 5. The CDR3 contains 14 residues. CDR3 residues: CAINPTGGSYEQYF. DNA for the CDR3: TGTGCCATCAACCCGACAGGGGGTTCCTACGAGCAGTACTTC.

This clonotype has ten or more counts. This sequence joins TRBV27 and TRBJ1-5; a weak D match, TRBD1 (6 bases). The germline CDR1 and CDR2 sequences are MNHEY and SMNVEV (reference sequence). This CDR3 contains 13 residues. V was cut by 3 bases and J by 6 bases, with 9 bases left in between. CDR3 DNA sequence: TGTGCCAGCAGTTTGCAGGGGATTCAGCCCCAGCATTTT. It is translated as CASSLQGIQPQHF.

This clonotype was recorded many times. The chain has TRBV10-3 and TRBJ2-5; D gene uncertain. This CDR3 is 14 amino acids long. The V gene's germline CDR1 is ENHRY and CDR2 SYGVKD. Trimming cost V 4 bases and J 3 bases, with 12 bases left between them. The CDR3, as DNA: TGTGCCATCAGTGGGGTCGGATCGGAAGAGACCCAGTACTTC. Its translation is CAISGVGSEETQYF.

This clonotype was recorded many times. This chain joins TRBV7-9 and TRBJ2-3; the match to TRBD2 covers 8 bases. With 4 bases clipped from V and 4 bases from J, the junction kept 10 bases outside the gene matches. The CDR3 consists of 16 residues. The germline CDR1 and CDR2 sequences are SEHNR and FQNEAQ (reference sequence). The CDR3 reads CASSSRRAGASDTQYF. CDR3 nucleotides: TGTGCCAGCAGCTCCAGGAGAGCGGGGGCATCAGATACGCAGTATTTT.

In this sample, this clonotype turned up many times. The chain employs TRBV7-9 and TRBJ2-5; TRBD1 matches 8 bases. V lost 5 bases and J lost 2; bases outside the gene matches: 7. Per the germline V gene, CDR1 is SEHNR and CDR2 is FQNEAQ (reference sequence). The CDR3 consists of 15 residues. CDR3 amino acids: CASSGRDRKQETQYF. CDR3 coding DNA: TGTGCCAGCAGCGGCCGGGACAGGAAACAAGAGACCCAGTACTTC.

This clonotype appeared many times. V is TRBV5-1 and J is TRBJ1-1; perhaps TRBD1 as D (6 bases). Germline assignment: CDR1 SGHRS and CDR2 YFSETQ. The CDR3 contains 14 residues. Trimming took 4 bases from V and 4 from J, leaving 14 bases between them. The CDR3 region is CASSGKGVPTEAFF. The DNA of the CDR3 is TGCGCCAGCAGCGGGAAGGGGGTCCCCACTGAAGCTTTCTTT. The full variable domain, completed using reference TRBV5-1 and TRBJ1-1, is KAGVTQTPRYLIKTRGQQVTLSCSPISGHRSVSWYQQTPGQGLQFLFEYFSETQRNKGNFPGRFSGRQFSNSRSEMNVSTLELGDSALYLCASSGKGVPTEAFFGQGTRLTVV.

This clonotype came up many times. The chain has TRBV6-2 or TRBV6-3 and TRBJ2-5, with 12 bases aligning to TRBD2. J was trimmed by 4 bases and V by 0 bases; bases with no gene match: 3. CDR3 length: 16 amino acids. CDR1 is MNHEY and CDR2 is SVGEGT in the germline V gene. The CDR3 region has the DNA TGTGCCAGCAGTTACTCGCTAGCGGGGGGGCCAGAGACCCAGTACTTC. Encoded protein: CASSYSLAGGPETQYF.

Ten or more counts support this clonotype. The chain joins TRBV12-3 or TRBV12-4 to TRBJ1-1; D is uncertain. This CDR3 spans 14 amino acids. V was clipped by 8 bases and J by 1 base, with 14 bases between them. The CDR3 DNA is TGTGCCAGCCTGCAACAGCCGTCGAACACTGAAGCTTTCTTT. Translating gives CASLQQPSNTEAFF.

This clonotype came up many times. This sequence joins TRBV5-1 and TRBJ2-7, with D possibly being TRBD1 (5 bases). CDR3 length: 15 residues. Trimming removed 0 bases from V and 1 base from J, with 11 bases in between. The germline V gene has CDR1 SGHRS and CDR2 YFSETQ. As DNA, the CDR3 is TGCGCCAGCAGCTTGGCGGCAGGGCGGTCCTACGAGCAGTACTTC. This gives the protein CASSLAAGRSYEQYF.

This clonotype was found many times. The V and J genes are TRBV29-1 and TRBJ1-1; no definite D call. Germline assignment: CDR1 SQVTM and CDR2 ANQGSEA. The ends were cut back, 3 bases at V and 1 base at J, with 6 bases in the middle. This CDR3 has 12 residues. The CDR3 nucleotides read TGCAGCGTTGATCCAGGGAACACTGAAGCTTTCTTT. Its translation is CSVDPGNTEAFF.

There are many counts of this clonotype. The V and J genes are TRBV20-1 and TRBJ2-2; the D is unclear. V dropped 4 bases and J dropped 1 base, with 7 bases sitting between them. CDR3 length equals 13 residues. Germline CDR1 reads DFQATT; CDR2 reads SNEGSKA (reference sequence). The CDR3 DNA reads as TGCAGTGCTATAAACGGGAACACCGGGGAGCTGTTTTTT. This sequence encodes CSAINGNTGELFF.

This clonotype was observed at least ten times. This chain uses TRBV4-3 with TRBJ1-5; D unclear. The length of the CDR3 is 17 residues. Germline assignment: CDR1 LGHNA and CDR2 YSLEER. The germline V and J ends were trimmed by 0 bases and 5 bases, with 17 bases remaining between them. The CDR3 here is CASSQDLRELSYQPQHF. The CDR3 region has the DNA TGCGCCAGCAGCCAAGATCTTCGGGAACTGAGCTATCAGCCCCAGCATTTT.

This clonotype has a count of ten or more. The chain carries TRBV7-6 and TRBJ2-5; no clear D. From germline, CDR1 is SGHVS and CDR2 FNYEAQ. CDR3 size: 14 residues. The ends were cut back, 5 bases at V and 0 bases at J, with 10 bases in the middle. In nucleotides, the CDR3 is TGTGCCAGCAGCCATCGCCGGGACCAAGAGACCCAGTACTTC. This sequence encodes CASSHRRDQETQYF.

This clonotype was observed at least ten times. The CDR3: CASSQTGLEAFF. The CDR3 coding sequence is TGTGCCAGCAGTCAGACAGGGCTTGAAGCTTTCTTT. This chain connects TRBV27 to TRBJ1-1, with 7 positions matching TRBD1. After removal of 5 bases from V and 7 bases from J, the junction contained 4 bases not matched to a gene. In germline, CDR1 is MNHEY, CDR2 SMNVEV (reference sequence). The CDR3 spans 12 residues.

This clonotype was seen repeatedly, ten times or more. The chain combines TRBV9 with TRBJ2-2; D is uncertain. Germline V gene sequence: CDR1 SGDLS, CDR2 YYNGEE. CDR3 length equals 14 residues. V gave up 0 bases and J gave up 1 base, with 4 bases separating them. The CDR3 is CASSVDGNTGELFF. The CDR3 DNA reads as TGTGCCAGCAGCGTAGATGGGAACACCGGGGAGCTGTTTTTT. The entire variable domain, with the rest obtained from reference TRBV9 and TRBJ2-2, is as follows: DSGVTQTPKHLITATGQRVTLRCSPRSGDLSVYWYQQSLDQGLQFLIQYYNGEERAKGNILERFSAQQFPDLHSELNLSSLELGDSALYFCASSVDGNTGELFFGEGSRLTVL.

This clonotype was counted ten times or more. The V gene is TRBV24-1, the J gene TRBJ2-3; tentative D call: TRBD2 (6 bases). This CDR3 is built from 14 residues. The germline gives CDR1 KGHDR, CDR2 SFDVKD. V shed 11 bases and J shed 5 bases, with 19 bases lying between them. CDR3 protein: CAISPPGEVDTQYF. The CDR3 coding sequence is TGTGCCATCTCCCCACCGGGGGAGGTAGATACGCAGTATTTT.

This clonotype has ten or more counts. The chain carries TRBV5-1 and TRBJ2-4, with a weak D call TRBD1 (5 bases). The CDR3 runs 14 residues. Per germline, CDR1 SGHRS and CDR2 YFSETQ. Trimming removed 4 bases from V and 7 bases from J, with 15 bases in between. In DNA, the CDR3 is TGCGCCAGCAGCAATGGTATGGGGCAGAACATTCAGTACTTC. Translating it yields CASSNGMGQNIQYF. The full variable domain, in which reference TRBV5-1 and TRBJ2-4 provide the parts outside the CDR3, is KAGVTQTPRYLIKTRGQQVTLSCSPISGHRSVSWYQQTPGQGLQFLFEYFSETQRNKGNFPGRFSGRQFSNSRSEMNVSTLELGDSALYLCASSNGMGQNIQYFGAGTRLSVL.

This clonotype showed up many times. The CDR3 DNA reads as TGTGCCAGCGGGGAGGGCGGTGAAGCTTTCTTT. This encodes CASGEGGEAFF. J is TRBJ1-1 and V is TRBV12-3 or TRBV12-4; D call uncertain. The CDR3 runs to 11 residues. V gave up 8 bases and J gave up 7 bases, with 11 bases separating them.